This passage covers 18 T cell receptor beta chains from one sample sequenced in a study of cytomegalovirus exposure and HLA in healthy donors. Primers: 60 Vbeta forward and 13 Jbeta reverse. TCRdb's table, derived via immunoSEQ multiplex PCR, lists solely in-frame clones and lacks some. This sample's table has under 120,000 clones. The sample consisted of PBMCs. These receptors were collected from a man aged 50-59 years in good health and CMV-seronegative.

This chain connects TRBV5-1 to TRBJ2-1; D not resolved. Deletions cut 2 bases from V and 3 bases from J, with 12 bases between. The CDR3 extends over 15 amino acids. Germline V gene sequence: CDR1 SGHRS, CDR2 YFSETQ. The DNA for the CDR3 is TGCGCCAGCAGCTTCGGTGAAAACCTCTACAATGAGCAGTTCTTC. It codes for CASSFGENLYNEQFF.

The CDR3 coding sequence is TGCGCCAGCAGTAGCCGGACAGCCAACACCGGGGAGCTGTTTTTT. Protein sequence: CASSSRTANTGELFF. The chain is built from TRBV4-1 and TRBJ2-2; D is possibly TRBD1 (6 bases). Germline CDR1 and CDR2: MGHRA and YSYEKL. CDR3 length: 15 residues. V was pared by 6 bases and J by 2 bases, with 13 bases between.

The chain's CDR3 is CASSQMGRGYNEQFF. As DNA, the CDR3 is TGTGCCAGCAGCCAGATGGGTCGGGGGTACAATGAGCAGTTCTTC. V usage is TRBV14 and J usage is TRBJ2-1; tentative D call: TRBD2 (6 bases). The CDR3 is 15 residues long. Trimming shortened V by 3 bases and J by 4 bases, and 13 bases separated the two germline ends. Germline-derived CDR1 and CDR2 are SGHDN and FVKESK.

This chain links TRBV4-3 with TRBJ1-4; D remains unclear. The V gene's germline CDR1 is LGHNA and CDR2 YSLEER. This CDR3 contains 14 residues. V was shortened by 3 bases and J by 7 bases, with 12 bases between the two germline ends. CDR3 bases: TGCGCCAGCAGCCACCTGAGGGATAGTGAAAAACTGTTTTTT. It translates to CASSHLRDSEKLFF.

The J gene is TRBJ2-1, the V gene TRBV7-2; 7 nucleotides agree with TRBD2. The J segment lost 0 bases and the V segment lost 5 bases, leaving 4 bases of the junction unmatched. Germline-derived CDR1 and CDR2 are SGHTA and FQGNSA. The CDR3 spans 15 residues. The CDR3 DNA reads TGTGCCAGCAGCCTTACTAGCGACTCCTACAATGAGCAGTTCTTC. Its translation is CASSLTSDSYNEQFF.

This chain links TRBV7-2 with TRBJ1-6; D uncertain. V lost 0 bases and J lost 9, with 6 bases in between. The CDR3 has 13 residues. Germline-derived CDR1 and CDR2 are SGHTA and FQGNSA. CDR3 loop: CASSLASSSPLHF. The CDR3 DNA is TGTGCCAGCAGCTTAGCGTCCTCTTCACCCCTCCACTTT.

The chain joins TRBV5-1 to TRBJ2-7, with a weak D call TRBD1 (6 bases). V dropped 1 base and J dropped 6 bases, with 23 bases sitting between them. This CDR3 is 17 amino acids long. Germline V gene sequence: CDR1 SGHRS, CDR2 YFSETQ. The DNA of the CDR3 is TGCGCCAGCAGCTTGCGAGCGACAGGTGGTGCTTGGGGCGAGCAGTACTTC. Its protein product is CASSLRATGGAWGEQYF.

J is TRBJ2-7 and V is TRBV19; 7 nucleotides agree with TRBD1. This CDR3 has 14 amino acids. Looked up from germline, CDR1 is LNHDA and CDR2 is SQIVND (reference sequence). V was pared by 1 base and J by 3 bases, with 3 bases of the junction left unmatched. The CDR3 sequence: CASSIVGQNYEQYF. Here the CDR3 DNA reads TGTGCCAGTAGTATAGTGGGACAGAACTACGAGCAGTACTTC.

The J gene is TRBJ2-1, the V gene TRBV30, with TRBD2 as a possible D gene (6 bases). V was clipped by 7 bases and J by 4 bases, with 14 bases between them. CDR1 is GTSNPN, CDR2 SVGIG, per germline (reference sequence). This CDR3 is 13 amino acids long. CDR3 bases: TGTGCCTCCACGATGGGACTTTACAATGAGCAGTTCTTC. Protein sequence: CASTMGLYNEQFF.

This chain joins TRBV29-1 and TRBJ1-1; possibly TRBD1 for D (5 bases). The CDR3 spans 17 residues. From germline, CDR1 is SQVTM and CDR2 ANQGSEA. The V end was cut by 3 bases, the J end by 1 base, with 21 bases between. The CDR3 protein is CSVDRREGAGGNTEAFF. DNA of the CDR3: TGCAGCGTTGACCGGCGGGAAGGGGCAGGTGGGAACACTGAAGCTTTCTTT.

The chain couples TRBV6-5 to TRBJ1-1; 11 bases line up with TRBD1. Germline assignment: CDR1 MNHEY and CDR2 SVGAGI. This CDR3 spans 14 amino acids. The V gene end was trimmed by 6 bases and the J gene end by 4 bases; junction bases not matched to a gene: 4. In DNA form, the CDR3 reads TGTGCCAGCAGCGGGACAGGGGGTGGCACTGAAGCTTTCTTT. It is translated as CASSGTGGGTEAFF.

The chain is built from TRBV7-2 and TRBJ1-3, with D possibly TRBD1 on 5 matching bases. Between the trimmed V and J ends, which lost 6 bases and 0 bases, there was a span of 12 bases. CDR1 is SGHTA, CDR2 FQGNSA, per germline. The CDR3 totals 15 residues. Written as DNA, the CDR3 is TGTGCCAGCAGGGGGGGAGAAGTCTCTGGAAACACCATATATTTT. Its protein is CASRGGEVSGNTIYF.

The chain has TRBV5-4 and TRBJ2-7; 11 positions agree with TRBD1. V was pared by 4 bases and J by 6 bases, with 6 bases of the junction left unmatched. The CDR3 length is 14 residues. The germline CDR1 and CDR2 sequences are SGHNT and YYREEE (reference sequence). This CDR3 is CASSPGQGAGEQYF. The CDR3 DNA is TGTGCCAGCAGCCCCGGACAGGGGGCGGGCGAGCAGTACTTC.

The chain joins TRBV11-3 to TRBJ2-5; TRBD1 aligns across 9 bases. Germline trimming cut 5 bases from V and 5 bases from J; bases unmatched to any gene: 12. The CDR3 length is 16 residues. Germline CDR1 SGHNT, CDR2 YENEEA. The CDR3 here is CASSISAGQGDETQYF. The CDR3 DNA reads TGTGCCAGCAGCATATCGGCGGGACAGGGTGACGAGACCCAGTACTTC.

The chain uses TRBV5-1 and TRBJ2-1; 12 positions agree with TRBD2. Germline loops: CDR1 SGHRS, CDR2 YFSETQ. With V trimmed by 4 bases and J by 0 bases, 8 bases remained unmatched. This CDR3 is 18 amino acids long. CDR3 bases: TGCGCCAGCAGCAGGGGACTAGCGGGTTTGAGCTCCTACAATGAGCAGTTCTTC. It encodes CASSRGLAGLSSYNEQFF. The whole variable domain, filled in from reference TRBV5-1 and TRBJ2-1, reads KAGVTQTPRYLIKTRGQQVTLSCSPISGHRSVSWYQQTPGQGLQFLFEYFSETQRNKGNFPGRFSGRQFSNSRSEMNVSTLELGDSALYLCASSRGLAGLSSYNEQFFGPGTRLTVL.

V gene TRBV18 combines with J gene TRBJ2-3; D remains unclear. The germline V gene has CDR1 KGHSH and CDR2 LQKENI. The CDR3 is 12 residues long. V was shortened by 6 bases and J by 2 bases, with 6 bases between the two germline ends. The CDR3 nucleotides read TGTGCCAGCTCGCCCTACACAGATACGCAGTATTTT. Translated, it gives CASSPYTDTQYF.

The V gene is TRBV4-1, the J gene TRBJ1-1; D might be TRBD1 (5 bases). The CDR3 runs 15 residues. V was cut by 4 bases and J by 3 bases, with 15 bases left in between. Germline CDR1 reads MGHRA; CDR2 reads YSYEKL. The chain's CDR3 is CASSLGWVGDTEAFF. CDR3 coding DNA: TGCGCCAGCAGCCTCGGGTGGGTAGGGGACACTGAAGCTTTCTTT.

The chain recombines TRBV7-9 with TRBJ1-4; D might be TRBD1 (5 bases). Trimming shortened V by 5 bases and J by 0 bases, and 7 bases separated the two germline ends. Germline V lookup: CDR1 SEHNR, CDR2 FQNEAQ (reference sequence). This CDR3 is built from 14 residues. CDR3 sequence (DNA): TGTGCCAGCAGCAGGGGTGCAACTAATGAAAAACTGTTTTTT. Protein: CASSRGATNEKLFF.